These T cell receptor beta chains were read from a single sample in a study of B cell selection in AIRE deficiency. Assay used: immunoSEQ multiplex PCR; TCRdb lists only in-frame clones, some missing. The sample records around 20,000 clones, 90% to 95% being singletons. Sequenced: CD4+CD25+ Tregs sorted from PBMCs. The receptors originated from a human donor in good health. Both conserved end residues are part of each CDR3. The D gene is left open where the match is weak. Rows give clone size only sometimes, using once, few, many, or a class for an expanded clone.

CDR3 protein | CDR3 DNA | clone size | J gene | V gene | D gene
CASSNLAGVTGNEQFF | TGCGCCAGCAGCAACCTAGCGGGAGTTACCGGGAATGAGCAGTTCTTC | NA | TRBJ2-1 | TRBV5-1 | TRBD2
CASSQGARTDTQYF | TGCGCCAGCAGTCAGGGAGCCCGCACAGATACGCAGTATTTT | NA | TRBJ2-3 | TRBV5-1 | NA
CASSPLPGLSYNEQFF | TGCGCCAGCAGCCCCCTTCCGGGTCTCTCCTACAATGAGCAGTTCTTC | NA | TRBJ2-1 | TRBV5-1 | NA
CASSLQTGLDGYTF | TGCGCCAGCAGCCTGCAGACAGGGTTGGATGGCTACACCTTC | few | TRBJ1-2 | TRBV5-1 | TRBD1
CSVEVKAGINNEQFF | TGCAGCGTTGAAGTAAAGGCGGGGATAAACAATGAGCAGTTCTTC | NA | TRBJ2-1 | TRBV29-1 | NA
CASSSDRGGEKLLF | TGTGCCAGCAGTTCGGACAGGGGAGGAGAAAAACTGCTTTTT | NA | TRBJ1-4 | TRBV6-5 | TRBD1
CASSYVGGSQPQHF | TGCGCCAGCAGCTACGTAGGAGGCAGTCAGCCCCAGCATTTT | NA | TRBJ1-5 | TRBV5-1 | NA
CASSLVRSGTDTQYF | TGTGCCAGCAGCTTAGTGCGCTCAGGGACAGATACGCAGTATTTT | NA | TRBJ2-3 | TRBV7-2 | NA
CASSLVGLAGETQYF | TGTGCCAGCAGCTTAGTGGGACTAGCGGGAGAGACCCAGTACTTC | NA | TRBJ2-5 | TRBV7-2 | TRBD2
CSVETYTGELFF | TGCAGCGTTGAAACGTATACCGGGGAGCTGTTTTTT | NA | TRBJ2-2 | TRBV29-1 | NA
CASSDNLYGYTF | TGTGCCAGCAGTGATAACCTCTATGGCTACACCTTC | NA | TRBJ1-2 | TRBV2 | NA
CATTGLALYEQYF | TGTGCCACTACGGGACTAGCGCTCTACGAGCAGTACTTC | NA | TRBJ2-7 | TRBV6-1 | TRBD2
CASRQIAYNEQFF | TGTGCCAGCAGACAGATTGCATACAATGAGCAGTTCTTC | NA | TRBJ2-1 | TRBV6-1 | NA
CATKTYAGTEAFF | TGTGCCACCAAGACCTATGCGGGAACTGAAGCTTTCTTT | NA | TRBJ1-1 | TRBV5-4 | NA
CASSLFGGTDGELFF | TGCGCCAGCAGCTTGTTTGGGGGAACAGACGGGGAGCTGTTTTTT | NA | TRBJ2-2 | TRBV5-1 | NA
CASSTRLSEDTQYF | TGTGCCAGCAGTACTCGACTGTCTGAGGATACGCAGTATTTT | NA | TRBJ2-3 | TRBV2 | NA
CASRGNSGNTIYF | TGTGCCAGCAGGGGGAACTCTGGAAACACCATATATTTT | once | TRBJ1-3 | TRBV7-9 | NA
CASSLLAGVIGELFF | TGTGCCAGCAGCTTACTAGCGGGAGTAATCGGGGAGCTGTTTTTT | NA | TRBJ2-2 | TRBV7-9 | TRBD2
CASSSGTDTQYF | TGCGCCAGCAGCAGTGGCACAGATACGCAGTATTTT | NA | TRBJ2-3 | TRBV5-1 | NA
CASSLWGWSREVDNTEAFF | TGTGCCAGCAGTTTATGGGGGTGGAGCAGGGAGGTCGATAACACTGAAGCTTTCTTT | NA | TRBJ1-1 | TRBV27 | NA
CGPPPLRGSSYNSPLHF | TGTGGCCCGCCCCCTTTGCGGGGTAGCTCCTATAATTCACCCCTCCACTTT | NA | TRBJ1-6 | TRBV7-9 | NA
CASSLRKGNEQFF | TGTGCCAGCAGCTTGCGGAAGGGCAATGAGCAGTTCTTC | NA | TRBJ2-1 | TRBV7-9 | NA
CASSLVAGYGQYF | TGTGCCAGCAGTTTGGTAGCGGGGTACGGGCAGTACTTC | once | TRBJ2-7 | TRBV28 | TRBD2
CASSRADEQYF | TGTGCCAGCAGCCGCGCGGACGAGCAGTACTTC | NA | TRBJ2-7 | TRBV6-5 | NA